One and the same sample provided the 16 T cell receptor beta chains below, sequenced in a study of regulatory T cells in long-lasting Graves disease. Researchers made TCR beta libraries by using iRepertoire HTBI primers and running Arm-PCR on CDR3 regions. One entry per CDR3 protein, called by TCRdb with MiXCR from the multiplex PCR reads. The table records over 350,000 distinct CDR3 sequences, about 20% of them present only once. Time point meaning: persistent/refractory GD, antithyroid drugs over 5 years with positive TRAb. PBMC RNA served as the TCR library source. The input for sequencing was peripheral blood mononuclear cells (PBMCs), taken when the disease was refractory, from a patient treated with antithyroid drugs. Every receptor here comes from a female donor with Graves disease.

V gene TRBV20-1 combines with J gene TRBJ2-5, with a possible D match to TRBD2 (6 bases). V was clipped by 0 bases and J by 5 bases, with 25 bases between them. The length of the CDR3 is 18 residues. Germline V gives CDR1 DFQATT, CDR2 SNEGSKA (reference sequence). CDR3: CSARDQSGRFGRGETQYF. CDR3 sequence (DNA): TGCAGTGCTAGAGATCAGTCAGGGCGTTTTGGCCGGGGGGAGACCCAGTACTTC.

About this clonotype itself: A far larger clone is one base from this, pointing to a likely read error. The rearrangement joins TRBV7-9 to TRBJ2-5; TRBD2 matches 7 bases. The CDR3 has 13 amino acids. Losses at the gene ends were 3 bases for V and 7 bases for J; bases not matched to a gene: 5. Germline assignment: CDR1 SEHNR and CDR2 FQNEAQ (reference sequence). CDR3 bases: TGTGCCAGCAGCTTGACTAGCATAGGGACCCAGTACTTC. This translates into CASSLTSIGTQYF.

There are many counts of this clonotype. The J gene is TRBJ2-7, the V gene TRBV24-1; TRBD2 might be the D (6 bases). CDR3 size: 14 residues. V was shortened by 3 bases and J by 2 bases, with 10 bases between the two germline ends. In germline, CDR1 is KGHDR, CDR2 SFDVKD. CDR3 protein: CATSDRGRTYEQYF. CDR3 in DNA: TGTGCCACCAGTGATCGGGGGAGGACCTACGAGCAGTACTTC.

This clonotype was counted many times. CDR3 region: CATLTGPPNTGELFF. CDR3 in DNA: TGTGCCACCCTGACGGGACCGCCAAACACCGGGGAGCTGTTTTTT. The chain combines TRBV12-3 or TRBV12-4 with TRBJ2-2; tentatively, D is TRBD1 or TRBD2 (5 bases each). The CDR3 runs to 15 residues. V lost 10 bases and J 2 bases, leaving 17 bases between the germline ends.

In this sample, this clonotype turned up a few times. CDR3 in amino acids: CASSRTGTLEYEQYF. CDR3 DNA sequence: TGCGCCAGCAGTCGGACAGGCACCCTCGAGTACGAGCAGTACTTC. The chain couples TRBV5-1 to TRBJ2-7; the match to TRBD1 covers 7 bases. This CDR3 is 15 amino acids long. The V gene's germline CDR1 is SGHRS and CDR2 YFSETQ. J was trimmed by 4 bases and V by 5 bases; bases with no gene match: 12.

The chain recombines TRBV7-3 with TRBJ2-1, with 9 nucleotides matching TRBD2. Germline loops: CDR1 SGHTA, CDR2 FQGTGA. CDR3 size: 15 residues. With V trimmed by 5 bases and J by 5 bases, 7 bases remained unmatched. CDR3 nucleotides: TGTGCCAGCAGCATCCTTAGCGGGAGCGACAATGAGCAGTTCTTC. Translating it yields CASSILSGSDNEQFF.

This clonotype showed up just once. CDR3 region: CASSFRVGERTDTQYF. CDR3 DNA: TGTGCCAGCAGTTTCCGGGTAGGGGAAAGAACAGATACGCAGTATTTT. The chain employs TRBV11-2 and TRBJ2-3; tentative D call: TRBD1 (5 bases). Germline V gene lookup returns CDR1 SGHAT and CDR2 FQNNGV. The CDR3 covers 16 residues. Trimming left V 6 bases short and J 3 bases short, with 19 bases between.

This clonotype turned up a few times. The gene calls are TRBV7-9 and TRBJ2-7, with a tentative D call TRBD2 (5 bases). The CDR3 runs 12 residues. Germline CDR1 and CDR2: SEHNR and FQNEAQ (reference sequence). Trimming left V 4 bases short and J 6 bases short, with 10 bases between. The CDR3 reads CASSSRGGEQYF. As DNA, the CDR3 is TGTGCCAGCAGCTCACGGGGTGGCGAGCAGTACTTC.

Written as DNA, the CDR3 is TGCAGCTTCCTAGGGAGGGACCCCTACAATGAGCAGTTCTTC. Amino acid sequence: CSFLGRDPYNEQFF. The genes are TRBV29-1 and TRBJ2-1, with 7 bases that match TRBD2. J lost 2 bases, V lost 8 bases, and 9 bases had no gene match. The CDR3 contains 14 residues. CDR1 SQVTM and CDR2 ANQGSEA come from the germline V gene.

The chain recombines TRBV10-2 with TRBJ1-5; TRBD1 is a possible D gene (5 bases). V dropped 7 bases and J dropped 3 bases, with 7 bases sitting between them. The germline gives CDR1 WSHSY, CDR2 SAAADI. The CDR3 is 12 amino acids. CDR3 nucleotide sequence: TGCGCCAGCAAAGGGGTCAATCAGCCCCAGCATTTT. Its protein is CASKGVNQPQHF.

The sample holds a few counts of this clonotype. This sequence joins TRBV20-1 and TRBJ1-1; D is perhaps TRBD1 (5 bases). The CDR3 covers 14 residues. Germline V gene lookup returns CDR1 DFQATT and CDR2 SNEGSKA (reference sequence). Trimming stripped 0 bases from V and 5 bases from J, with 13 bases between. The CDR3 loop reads CSARDWGGRTEAFF. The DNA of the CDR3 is TGCAGTGCTAGAGATTGGGGGGGGAGGACTGAAGCTTTCTTT.

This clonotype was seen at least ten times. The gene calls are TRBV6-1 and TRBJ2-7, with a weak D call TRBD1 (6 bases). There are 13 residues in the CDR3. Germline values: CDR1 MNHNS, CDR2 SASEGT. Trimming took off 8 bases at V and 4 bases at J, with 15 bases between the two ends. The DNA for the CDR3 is TGTGCCAGCGCGCAGGGACATACTTACGAGCAGTACTTC. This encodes CASAQGHTYEQYF.

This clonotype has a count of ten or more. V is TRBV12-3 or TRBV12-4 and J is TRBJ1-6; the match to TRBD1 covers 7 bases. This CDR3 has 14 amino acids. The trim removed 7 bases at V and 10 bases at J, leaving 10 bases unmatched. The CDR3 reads CASTPDRLGSPLHF. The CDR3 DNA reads TGTGCCAGCACCCCGGACAGGCTGGGATCACCCCTCCACTTT.

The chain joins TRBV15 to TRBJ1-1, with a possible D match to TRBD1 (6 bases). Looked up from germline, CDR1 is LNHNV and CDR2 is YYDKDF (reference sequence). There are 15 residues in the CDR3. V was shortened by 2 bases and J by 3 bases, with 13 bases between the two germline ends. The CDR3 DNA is TGTGCCACCAGCAGAACAGGGAGGGGGGACACTGAAGCTTTCTTT. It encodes CATSRTGRGDTEAFF.

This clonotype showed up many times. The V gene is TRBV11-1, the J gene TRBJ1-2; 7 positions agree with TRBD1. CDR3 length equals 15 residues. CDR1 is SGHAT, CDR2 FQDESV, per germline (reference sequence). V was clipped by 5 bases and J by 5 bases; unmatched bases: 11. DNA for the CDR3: TGTGCCAGCAGCCAGCGGGACAGAGCTCCTTATGGCTACACCTTC. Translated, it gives CASSQRDRAPYGYTF.

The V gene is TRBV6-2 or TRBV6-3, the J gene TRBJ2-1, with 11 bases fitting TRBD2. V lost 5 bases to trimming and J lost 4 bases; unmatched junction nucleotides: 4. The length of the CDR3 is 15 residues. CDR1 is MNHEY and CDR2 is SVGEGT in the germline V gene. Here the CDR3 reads CASSGRLAGYNEQFF. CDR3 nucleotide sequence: TGTGCCAGCAGTGGGAGACTAGCGGGATACAATGAGCAGTTCTTC.